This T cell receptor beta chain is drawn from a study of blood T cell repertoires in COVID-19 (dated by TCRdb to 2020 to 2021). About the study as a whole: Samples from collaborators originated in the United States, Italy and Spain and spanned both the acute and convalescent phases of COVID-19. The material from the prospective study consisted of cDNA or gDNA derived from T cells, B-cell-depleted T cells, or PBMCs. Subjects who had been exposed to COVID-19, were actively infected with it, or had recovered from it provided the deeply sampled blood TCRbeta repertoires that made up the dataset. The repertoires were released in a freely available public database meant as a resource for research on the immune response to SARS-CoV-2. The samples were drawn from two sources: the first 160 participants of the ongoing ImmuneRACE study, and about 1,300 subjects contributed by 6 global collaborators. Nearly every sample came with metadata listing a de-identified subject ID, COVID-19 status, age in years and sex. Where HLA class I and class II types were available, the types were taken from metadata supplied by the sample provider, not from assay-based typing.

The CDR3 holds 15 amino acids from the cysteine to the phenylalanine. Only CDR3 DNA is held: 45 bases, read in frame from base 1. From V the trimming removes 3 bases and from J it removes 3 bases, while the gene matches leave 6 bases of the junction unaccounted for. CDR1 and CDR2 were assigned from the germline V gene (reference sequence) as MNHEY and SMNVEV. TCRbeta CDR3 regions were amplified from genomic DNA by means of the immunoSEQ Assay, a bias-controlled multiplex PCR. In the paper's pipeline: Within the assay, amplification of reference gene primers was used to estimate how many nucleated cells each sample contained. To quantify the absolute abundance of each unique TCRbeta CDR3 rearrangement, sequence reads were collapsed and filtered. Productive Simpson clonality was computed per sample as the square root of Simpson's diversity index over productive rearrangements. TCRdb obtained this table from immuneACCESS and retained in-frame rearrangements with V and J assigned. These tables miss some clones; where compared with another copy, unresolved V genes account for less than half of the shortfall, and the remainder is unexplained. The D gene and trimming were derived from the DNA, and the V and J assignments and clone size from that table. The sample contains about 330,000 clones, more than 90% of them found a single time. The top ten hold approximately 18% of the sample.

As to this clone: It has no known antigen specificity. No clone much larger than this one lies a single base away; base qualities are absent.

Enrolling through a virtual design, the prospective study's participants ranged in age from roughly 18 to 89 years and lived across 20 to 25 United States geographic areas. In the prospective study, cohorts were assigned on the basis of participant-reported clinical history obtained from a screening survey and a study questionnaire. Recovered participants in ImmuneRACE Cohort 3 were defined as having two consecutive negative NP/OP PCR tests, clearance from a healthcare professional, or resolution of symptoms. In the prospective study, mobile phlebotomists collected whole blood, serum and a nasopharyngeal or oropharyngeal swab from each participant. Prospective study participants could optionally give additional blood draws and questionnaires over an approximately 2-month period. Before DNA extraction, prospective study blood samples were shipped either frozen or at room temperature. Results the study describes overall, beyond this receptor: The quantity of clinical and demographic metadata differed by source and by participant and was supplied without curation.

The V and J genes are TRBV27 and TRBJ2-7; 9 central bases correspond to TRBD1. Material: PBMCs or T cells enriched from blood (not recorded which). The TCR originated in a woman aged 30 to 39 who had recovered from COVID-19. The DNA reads TGTGCCAGCAGTTTGCAACAGGGGGCGGGCTACGAGCAGTACTTC. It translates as CASSLQQGAGYEQYF.